The entry below describes one T cell receptor (beta chain). These data originate in a study of OX40 agonist ivuxolimab in advanced cancers. Study information: Ivuxolimab doses were 0.01, 0.1, 0.3, 1.5, 3 or 10 mg/kg every 2 weeks. Three patients had partial responses: one hepatocellular carcinoma, two cutaneous melanoma.

This CDR3 has 16 amino acids. Germline assignment: CDR1 SEHNR and CDR2 FQNEAQ (reference sequence). With V trimmed by 5 bases and J by 3 bases, 5 bases remained unmatched. Here immunoSEQ multiplex PCR was the method, and the copy in TCRdb shows in-frame clones only, minus some. The table lists 65,000 to 80,000 clones, about 88% of them singletons. The chain combines TRBV7-9 with TRBJ2-1, with 12 bases aligning to TRBD2. The clonotype was recovered from an adult with an advanced solid tumor such as melanoma, head and neck, liver or kidney cancer. Sequencing was performed on CD4+ or CD8+ T cells sorted from blood, taken in a trial of the OX40 agonist ivuxolimab. The CDR3 DNA sequence: TGTGCCAGCAGCGCCCTGACTAGCGGGAGCTACAATGAGCAGTTCTTC. As protein: CASSALTSGSYNEQFF.